This TCR beta chain was recovered during a study of regulatory T cells in long-lasting Graves disease. This clonotype was detected only a few times. Time point: newly diagnosed GD, antithyroid drugs for less than 3 months. RNA isolated from PBMCs was used to make the TCR library. Investigators prepared the TCR beta libraries by applying iRepertoire HTBI primers and Arm-PCR of CDR3 regions. MiXCR, applied by TCRdb to the multiplex PCR reads, yields one record per CDR3 protein. The sample lists a few hundred thousand distinct CDR3 sequences; 16% were seen once. The CDR3 has 16 residues. Germline V gene data show CDR1 as WNHNN and CDR2 as SYGVQD (reference sequence). Trimming took 2 bases from V and 5 from J; bases not matched to a gene: 8. These sequences were also reported in another study, on T cells in Graves' hyperthyroidism and ophthalmopathy.

The clonotype comes from a woman aged 18-29 years with Graves disease. This chain connects TRBV10-1 to TRBJ2-3, with 9 positions matching TRBD2. The material sequenced was peripheral blood mononuclear cells (PBMCs), taken at new diagnosis, from a patient treated with antithyroid drugs. CDR3 DNA sequence: TGCGCCAGCAGTGAGGTCCTGGCGGGAGGGATAGATACGCAGTATTTT. This encodes CASSEVLAGGIDTQYF.